The source of this TCR beta chain is a study of OX40 agonist ivuxolimab in advanced cancers. General observations from the study: Among patients with partial responses at 0.1-3.0 mg/kg, clonal expansion was among the lowest.

Repertoires were generated with immunoSEQ multiplex PCR, while TCRdb's copy carries only in-frame clones and drops some. Seen here are tens of thousands of clones, approximately 83% observed once, and the top ten hold more than 25%. This CDR3 comprises 14 residues. Trimming stripped 2 bases from V and 2 bases from J, with 7 bases between. Per germline, CDR1 MDHEN and CDR2 SYDVKM. Turning to this clone: Antigen unknown.

This specimen consisted of CD4+ or CD8+ T cells sorted from blood, obtained in a trial of the OX40 agonist ivuxolimab. This receptor was taken from an adult with an advanced solid tumor such as melanoma, head and neck, liver or kidney cancer. The J gene is TRBJ2-1, the V gene TRBV28, with D unresolved. The CDR3 spells CASSLIGAYNEQFF. The CDR3 bases are TGTGCCAGCAGTTTAATCGGAGCCTACAATGAGCAGTTCTTC.